These 20 T cell receptor beta chains originate from one sample sequenced in a study of T cells in Graves' hyperthyroidism and ophthalmopathy. There were TCR beta CDR3 regions amplified from RNA transcripts. Primed by the HTBI set, a first-round RT-PCR was run on the TCR CDR3. TCRdb re-called the multiplex PCR reads through MiXCR, storing one row per CDR3 protein. The data show 540,000 or so distinct CDR3 sequences, about 45% seen once. The sample taken for sequencing was peripheral blood or thyroid tissue (not recorded which). The receptors derive from an adult woman with Graves' disease, either hyperthyroidism or ophthalmopathy (not recorded which).

Ten or more counts support this clonotype. V usage is TRBV20-1 and J usage is TRBJ2-2; D ambiguous. This CDR3 has 11 residues. Per germline, CDR1 DFQATT and CDR2 SNEGSKA (reference sequence). V was trimmed by 0 bases and J by 7 bases, leaving 3 bases between them. This CDR3 is CSARDRGELFF. The CDR3 DNA reads TGCAGTGCTAGAGATCGCGGGGAGCTGTTTTTT.

The J gene is TRBJ1-4, the V gene TRBV2; tentative D call: TRBD1 (5 bases). Looked up from germline, CDR1 is SNHLY and CDR2 is FYNNEI. The CDR3 extends over 13 amino acids. Trimming shortened V by 10 bases and J by 5 bases, and 14 bases separated the two germline ends. The CDR3 nucleotides are TGTGCCATTTCGGACTGGGGGAATGAAAAACTGTTTTTT. This encodes CAISDWGNEKLFF.

The rearrangement uses TRBV7-9 and TRBJ1-2; D perhaps matches TRBD1 (6 bases). With 5 bases removed from V and 11 bases from J, the gap between germline ends came to 18 bases. Germline V gene sequence: CDR1 SEHNR, CDR2 FQNEAQ (reference sequence). This CDR3 region has 13 residues. CDR3 sequence (DNA): TGTGCCAGCAGCCCCCTTCAGGGACAAGTTTACACCTTC. It specifies CASSPLQGQVYTF.

The J gene is TRBJ1-5, the V gene TRBV28, with 9 bases matching TRBD1. The V gene end was trimmed by 1 base and the J gene end by 4 bases; junction bases not matched to a gene: 8. In germline, CDR1 is MDHEN, CDR2 SYDVKM. This CDR3 is 17 amino acids long. CDR3 sequence: CASSLFPRQGVNQPQHF. CDR3 nucleotides: TGTGCCAGCAGTTTATTCCCTAGACAGGGGGTAAATCAGCCCCAGCATTTT. The complete variable domain, with remaining parts taken from reference TRBV28 and TRBJ1-5, reads DVKVTQSSRYLVKRTGEKVFLECVQDMDHENMFWYRQDPGLGLRLIYFSYDVKMKEKGDIPEGYSVSREKKERFSLILESASTNQTSMYLCASSLFPRQGVNQPQHFGDGTRLSIL.

The rearrangement links TRBV7-2 to TRBJ2-5; D unresolved. CDR3 length: 13 amino acids. The V gene's germline CDR1 is SGHTA and CDR2 FQGNSA. V was pared by 5 bases and J by 1 base, with 8 bases between. This chain's CDR3 is CASSIGRQETQYF. Written as DNA, the CDR3 is TGTGCCAGCAGCATCGGGCGCCAAGAGACCCAGTACTTC.

This sequence joins TRBV20-1 and TRBJ1-2, with a weak D call TRBD1 (6 bases). Germline V gene lookup returns CDR1 DFQATT and CDR2 SNEGSKA (reference sequence). This CDR3 is built from 13 residues. Trimming removed 3 bases at V and 4 bases at J, with 12 bases between. The CDR3 region is CSARAGEGYGYTF. The DNA of the CDR3 is TGCAGTGCTAGGGCAGGGGAAGGCTATGGCTACACCTTC.

This sequence joins TRBV10-3 and TRBJ1-5; D unresolved. Per germline, CDR1 ENHRY and CDR2 SYGVKD. The CDR3 consists of 14 residues. V was trimmed by 0 bases and J by 11 bases, leaving 14 bases between them. CDR3 residues: CAISESRIQETQHF. The CDR3, as DNA: TGTGCCATCAGTGAGTCACGGATCCAAGAGACCCAGCATTTT.

This clonotype was seen repeatedly, ten times or more. This chain connects TRBV28 to TRBJ1-2; a weak D match, TRBD1 (6 bases). With 6 bases removed from V and 5 bases from J, the gap between germline ends came to 10 bases. CDR3 length equals 12 residues. Germline lookup yields CDR1 MDHEN and CDR2 SYDVKM. The CDR3 region is CASRPDRYGYTF. CDR3 nucleotide sequence: TGTGCCAGCAGACCGGACAGATATGGCTACACCTTC.

This clonotype was detected ten times or more. The chain carries TRBV7-9 and TRBJ1-3; D not resolved. The CDR3 runs to 14 residues. Germline loops: CDR1 SEHNR, CDR2 FQNEAQ (reference sequence). Trimming took 5 bases from V and 1 from J, leaving 9 bases between them. CDR3 sequence (DNA): TGTGCCAGCAGCCCTGTCTTGTCTGGAAACACCATATATTTT. Protein sequence: CASSPVLSGNTIYF.

The sample holds many counts of this clonotype. The chain recombines TRBV15 with TRBJ1-5; tentatively, D is TRBD1 (6 bases). The CDR3 is made up of 17 amino acids. The germline V and J ends were trimmed by 0 bases and 3 bases, with 15 bases remaining between them. The germline V gene has CDR1 LNHNV and CDR2 YYDKDF (reference sequence). CDR3 amino acids: CATSRDFRTEDNQPQHF. For the CDR3, the DNA is TGTGCCACCAGCAGAGATTTCAGGACAGAAGACAATCAGCCCCAGCATTTT.

The gene calls are TRBV10-3 and TRBJ1-5; D possibly corresponds to TRBD1 (5 bases). Germline V CDR1 and CDR2: ENHRY, SYGVKD. The CDR3 has 13 residues. The V end was cut by 8 bases, the J end by 7 bases, with 15 bases between. The CDR3 here is CAIGESGNQPQHF. CDR3 nucleotides: TGTGCCATCGGAGAATCAGGGAACCAGCCCCAGCATTTT.

This clonotype was observed once. The CDR3 reads CASSQINEKLFF. As DNA, the CDR3 is TGTGCCAGCAGCCAAATTAATGAAAAACTGTTTTTT. The chain carries TRBV14 and TRBJ1-4; D is unresolved. The V end lost 2 bases, the J end lost 4 bases, and 2 bases lay between the germline ends. The CDR3 is 12 amino acids. Looked up from germline, CDR1 is SGHDN and CDR2 is FVKESK. Supplemented by reference TRBV14 and TRBJ1-4, the full variable domain reads EAGVTQFPSHSVIEKGQTVTLRCDPISGHDNLYWYRRVMGKEIKFLLHFVKESKQDESGMPNNRFLAERTGGTYSTLKVQPAELEDSGVYFCASSQINEKLFFGSGTQLSVL.

The rearrangement links TRBV27 to TRBJ2-7; tentatively, D is TRBD2 (5 bases). Germline CDR1 reads MNHEY; CDR2 reads SMNVEV (reference sequence). The ends were cut back, 3 bases at V and 3 bases at J, with 15 bases in the middle. CDR3 length equals 15 residues. The CDR3 sequence: CASSLGANYGYEQYF. In nucleotides, the CDR3 is TGTGCCAGCAGTTTGGGAGCTAACTATGGCTACGAGCAGTACTTC.

This clonotype has at least ten counts. The chain uses TRBV5-6 and TRBJ1-2; D not certain. Trimming pared 6 bases from V and 7 bases from J, leaving 10 bases between. Germline CDR1 is SGHDT and CDR2 is YYEEEE. This CDR3 comprises 11 residues. The CDR3 loop is CASTWGGGYTF. As DNA, the CDR3 is TGTGCCAGCACCTGGGGTGGTGGCTACACCTTC.

In this sample, this clonotype turned up many times. The chain has TRBV11-2 and TRBJ1-2; weak D call: TRBD1 (6 bases). Trimming pared 7 bases from V and 10 bases from J, leaving 22 bases between. The CDR3 runs to 14 residues. Germline CDR1 and CDR2: SGHAT and FQNNGV. This CDR3 reads CASTQSGTLSDYTF. In DNA, the CDR3 is TGTGCCAGCACGCAATCCGGGACACTTAGTGACTACACCTTC.

The chain employs TRBV9 and TRBJ2-7; tentatively, D is TRBD1 (5 bases). The CDR3 runs 9 residues. Trimming took 6 bases from V and 9 from J, leaving 7 bases between them. Germline V CDR1 and CDR2: SGDLS, YYNGEE. CDR3: CASTRGQYF. The CDR3 coding sequence is TGTGCCAGCACAAGGGGGCAGTACTTC.

The chain carries TRBV7-8 and TRBJ2-5; D gene uncertain. Trimming took off 9 bases at V and 2 bases at J, with 13 bases between the two ends. CDR1 is SGHVS and CDR2 is FQNEAQ in the germline V gene. There are 13 residues in the CDR3. The CDR3 DNA sequence: TGTGCCAGTAGTATATGGCAGCAAGAGACCCAGTACTTC. It translates to CASSIWQQETQYF.

This clonotype was detected many times. The chain is built from TRBV5-1 and TRBJ2-5; 11 bases align to TRBD2. CDR3 size: 16 residues. Germline lookup yields CDR1 SGHRS and CDR2 YFSETQ. Unmatched junction bases numbered 4, after V lost 1 base and J lost 2 bases. CDR3 protein: CASSLTSGSLQETQYF. The CDR3, as DNA: TGCGCCAGCAGCTTGACTAGCGGGAGTCTTCAAGAGACCCAGTACTTC.

The chain has TRBV10-3 and TRBJ2-2; D possibly corresponds to TRBD1 (6 bases). This CDR3 is 14 amino acids long. CDR1 and CDR2 from the germline V gene are ENHRY and SYGVKD. V was pared by 6 bases and J by 1 base, with 9 bases between. The CDR3 is CAIREGGNTGELFF. The CDR3, as DNA: TGTGCCATCAGAGAAGGGGGGAACACCGGGGAGCTGTTTTTT.

A few counts support this clonotype. This sequence joins TRBV10-3 and TRBJ1-6; D remains unclear. The CDR3 loop spans 15 amino acids. Germline V gene data show CDR1 as ENHRY and CDR2 as SYGVKD. Trimming pared 3 bases from V and 6 bases from J, leaving 12 bases between. CDR3 amino acids: CAISDGRRLNSPLHF. CDR3 in DNA: TGTGCCATCAGTGATGGGAGGAGACTTAATTCACCCCTCCACTTT.